The rows below give T cell receptor beta chains drawn from one sample of a study of shared clonotypes between healthy human individuals. Repertoires were generated with immunoSEQ multiplex PCR, while TCRdb's copy carries only in-frame clones and drops some. Of about 2.3 million clones detected, just over 90% appear once; the ten largest clones hold under 0.45%. The sequencing input was naive CD4+ T cells from PBMCs. These receptors all stem from a man in his late teens or twenties in good health. Some clones in this sample may be carry-over from other donors' samples. The CDR3 runs from the conserved cysteine through the conserved F or W. Fields, in order: J gene, D gene, CDR3 length, clone size, V gene, CDR3 DNA, CDR3 protein. A D gene is named only where the DNA matches it firmly. Clone size, where shown, is once, few, many, or a class for clones that have expanded.

TRBJ2-1	-	14	once	TRBV7-3	TGTGCCAGCAGCTTAACGAGTTCACACAATGAGCAGTTCTTC	CASSLTSSHNEQFF
TRBJ1-2	-	15	-	TRBV21-1	TGTGCCAGCAGCAAAGCGCTGGTAGGGAAGTGGGGCTACACCTTC	CASSKALVGKWGYTF
TRBJ2-7	TRBD2	14	-	TRBV4-2	TGTGCCAGCAGCCAAGACAGACTAGCTAGGGAGCAGTACTTC	CASSQDRLAREQYF
TRBJ1-1	-	14	-	TRBV5-4	TGTGCCAGCAGCTTAAAAGTAAGGGGAAATGAAGCTTTCTTT	CASSLKVRGNEAFF
TRBJ2-7	-	13	-	TRBV7-6	TGTGCCAGCAGCCCCAGGGGCCTCTACGAGCAGTACTTC	CASSPRGLYEQYF
TRBJ2-5	-	14	once	TRBV2	TGTGCCAGCAGTGTGGTGACAGGCAAAGAGACCCAGTACTTC	CASSVVTGKETQYF
TRBJ2-5	-	12	-	TRBV25-1	TGTGCCAGCAGTGCAGTAGGGGAGACCCAGTACTTC	CASSAVGETQYF
TRBJ2-5	TRBD1	17	-	TRBV7-9	TGTGCCAGCAGCCTTTGGCCGGGACAGGTAACCCAAGAGACCCAGTACTTC	CASSLWPGQVTQETQYF
TRBJ1-1	-	10	-	TRBV29-1	TGCAGCGTTGCGGGCACTGAAGCTTTCTTT	CSVAGTEAFF
TRBJ2-5	TRBD1	16	-	TRBV5-4	TGTGCCAGCAGCTTAGGACAGGCGGAGTACCAAGAGACCCAGTACTTC	CASSLGQAEYQETQYF
TRBJ1-2	-	12	-	TRBV29-1	TGCAGCGTTGTTACGGGTACCCATGGCTACACCTTC	CSVVTGTHGYTF
TRBJ2-1	TRBD2	14	-	TRBV5-1	TGCGCCAGCAGCTTGGTCCTCAGCGGGGATGAGCAGTTCTTC	CASSLVLSGDEQFF
TRBJ2-2	-	15	-	TRBV7-2	TGTGCCAGCAGCCTTGGGTCGTGGGACACCGGGGAGCTGTTTTTT	CASSLGSWDTGELFF
TRBJ1-4	-	17	-	TRBV7-3	TGTGCCAGCAGCTTAGGTCTGTTAGGGCCTCTGGGTGAAAAACTGTTTTTT	CASSLGLLGPLGEKLFF
TRBJ1-2	TRBD1	15	-	TRBV28	TGTGCCAGCAGTTTACACCCTGACAGGGCCTATGGCTACACCTTC	CASSLHPDRAYGYTF
TRBJ2-4	-	14	-	TRBV11-2	TGTGCCAGCAGCTTCCGGGTTGGCAAAAACATTCAGTACTTC	CASSFRVGKNIQYF
TRBJ1-2	TRBD1	13	-	TRBV6-5	TGTGCCAGCAGCCCGCGACAGGGTAGACGCTACACCTTC	CASSPRQGRRYTF
TRBJ2-5	-	11	-	TRBV5-4	TGTGCCAGCAGCCGCCAAGAGACCCAGTACTTC	CASSRQETQYF
TRBJ1-3	-	15	-	TRBV10-2	TGCGCCTCAAAGACGGGGGGGAGCTCTGGAAACACCATATATTTT	CASKTGGSSGNTIYF
TRBJ2-7	-	15	-	TRBV7-2	TGTGCCAGCAGCTTAGTATCGGCGTCTCCCTACGAGCAGTACTTC	CASSLVSASPYEQYF
TRBJ2-6	-	16	-	TRBV7-8	TGTGCCAGCAGCTTAGGAGTAAGGTTCGGGGCCAACGTCCTGACTTTC	CASSLGVRFGANVLTF
TRBJ2-5	-	13	once	TRBV7-7	TGTGCCAGCAGCTTAACAGGGTCAGAGACCCAGTACTTC	CASSLTGSETQYF
TRBJ2-7	TRBD2	14	once	TRBV10-3	TGTGCCATCAGTGTAGGGGAGGGCCCCTACGAGCAGTACTTC	CAISVGEGPYEQYF
TRBJ2-2	-	17	-	TRBV7-3	TGTGCCAGCAGCTTAATAGGAGGGGGCCAAAACACCGGGGAGCTGTTTTTT	CASSLIGGGQNTGELFF
TRBJ2-3	-	15	-	TRBV5-4	TGTGCCAGCAGCTTGGGCGGGAAGAGCACAGATACGCAGTATTTT	CASSLGGKSTDTQYF
TRBJ2-7	-	15	-	TRBV30	TGTGCCTGGACCGGACGGAGGGGGGGGAGCTACGAGCAGTACTTC	CAWTGRRGGSYEQYF
TRBJ1-1	-	11	-	TRBV20-1	TGCAGTGCTAGGAGGGAGGGTGAAGCTTTCTTT	CSARREGEAFF
TRBJ1-1	TRBD1	15	-	TRBV5-1	TGCGCCAGCAGCGACGAAGACAGGGGGAGAACTGAAGCTTTCTTT	CASSDEDRGRTEAFF
TRBJ2-1	TRBD2	16	-	TRBV5-1	TGCGCCAGCGGACTAGCGGGAGGCCATCAATACAATGAGCAGTTCTTC	CASGLAGGHQYNEQFF
TRBJ2-1	TRBD2	15	-	TRBV25-1	TGTGCCAGCAGTGAAAGCGGGAGTCCCGTCAATGAGCAGTTCTTC	CASSESGSPVNEQFF
TRBJ1-1	-	15	-	TRBV5-4	TGTGCCAGCAGCTTGGCGCGGGGGGGGAACACTGAAGCTTTCTTT	CASSLARGGNTEAFF
TRBJ1-1	-	14	few	TRBV5-1	TGCGCCAGCAGCTTATTTGGCCAGAACACTGAAGCTTTCTTT	CASSLFGQNTEAFF
TRBJ1-1	-	14	-	TRBV18	TGTGCCAGCTCACCACGTGAAGCGAACACTGAAGCTTTCTTT	CASSPREANTEAFF
TRBJ2-7	-	14	few	TRBV9	TGTGCCAGCAGCCCCCGACAGAGCTCCTACGAGCAGTACTTC	CASSPRQSSYEQYF
TRBJ1-3	-	14	-	TRBV7-2	TGTGCCAGCAGCCGGGGCATATATGGAAACACCATATATTTT	CASSRGIYGNTIYF
TRBJ1-1	-	16	-	TRBV7-3	TGTGCCAGCAGCCGAAACGCCCCGACGGTGAACACTGAAGCTTTCTTT	CASSRNAPTVNTEAFF
TRBJ2-3	TRBD1	15	-	TRBV10-3	TGTGCCATCAGTGACTCGGACAGGGGTACAGATACGCAGTATTTT	CAISDSDRGTDTQYF
TRBJ1-3	TRBD1	14	-	TRBV9	TGTGCCAGCAGCGCTGACAGGGTTGGAAACACCATGTATTTT	CASSADRVGNTMYF
TRBJ2-3	-	13	-	TRBV4-2	TGTGCCAGCAGCCGGGGGGGCACAGATACGCAGTATTTT	CASSRGGTDTQYF
TRBJ1-3	-	14	-	TRBV6-6	TGTGCCAGCAGTTATTCCCGTTCTGGAAACACCATATATTTT	CASSYSRSGNTIYF
TRBJ2-3	TRBD2	17	-	TRBV28	TGTGCCAGCAGCCCCGGAGGGGCTAGCGGGAGTACAGATACGCAGTATTTT	CASSPGGASGSTDTQYF
TRBJ2-7	-	14	-	TRBV11-3	TGTGCCAGCAGCTTAGATCGGGCCAGCCGTGAGCAGTACTTC	CASSLDRASREQYF
TRBJ2-1	-	20	-	TRBV28	TGTGCCAGCAGCGGGACCCGGACAGACTGGGTAATGCAATCCTACAATGAGCAGTTCTTC	CASSGTRTDWVMQSYNEQFF
TRBJ2-3	-	14	-	TRBV28	TGTGCCAGCAGTTCCCTCGGCTGGGCAGATACGCAGTATTTT	CASSSLGWADTQYF
TRBJ2-2	TRBD2	16	-	TRBV5-4	TGTGCCAGCAGCTCTCAGACTAGCGCGAACACCGGGGAGCTGTTTTTT	CASSSQTSANTGELFF
TRBJ1-1	-	14	once	TRBV6-5	TGTGCCAGCAGTTACGACAGAGTGAACACTGAAGCTTTCTTT	CASSYDRVNTEAFF
TRBJ1-1	-	12	-	TRBV18	TGTGCCAGCTCACCATTCAACACTGAAGCTTTCTTT	CASSPFNTEAFF
TRBJ2-5	-	14	-	TRBV15	TGTGCCACCAGCAGGGCAGGGGTTCAAGAGACCCAGTACTTC	CATSRAGVQETQYF
TRBJ2-7	-	14	-	TRBV7-3	TGTGCCAGCAGCCGGGACGTGAGCTCCTACGAGCAGTACTTC	CASSRDVSSYEQYF
TRBJ1-1	-	16	-	TRBV5-1	TGCGCCAGCAGCCCACGGAGCGGGGGGCAGAACACTGAAGCTTTCTTT	CASSPRSGGQNTEAFF
TRBJ1-1	-	16	-	TRBV19	TGTGCCAGTAGGAAGGCAGCCACTCCCATGAACACTGAAGCTTTCTTT	CASRKAATPMNTEAFF